This T cell receptor (beta chain) was captured by sequencing in a study of blood T cells in healthy people across ages (dated by TCRdb to 2015 to 2017). In the study overall: In model experiments, template switching captured about one uniquely barcoded TCR beta cDNA molecule for every two T cells. To avoid experimental bias, donors of different ages were distributed randomly across sequencing lanes. Four age groups were formed from the donors: young (average about 17 years), middle-aged (around 39), aged (more than 55) and long-lived (roughly 81). Two additional independent replicas of 1 million unique cDNA reads from the same blood draw were analyzed for two donors (one aged 18 to 30 and one aged 80 or older). Age-related changes in TCR beta repertoire diversity were measured in the study by deep sequencing normalized with unique cDNA molecular identifiers.

The donors were around 39 Caucasian individuals from Russia, aged 6 to 90 years, who were systemically healthy. About 9.8 milliliters of peripheral blood were drawn from each donor into EDTA-treated Vacutainer tubes. Ficoll-Paque density-gradient centrifugation was used to isolate PBMCs, with at least 7 million obtained per sample. Total RNA, at least 6 micrograms per sample, was extracted from PBMCs with Trizol reagent. The percentages of naive CD45RAhigh/CD27high T cells were determined by flow cytometry on a PBMC aliquot from every donor. Libraries were constructed by 5' RACE. This sample was sequenced with an Illumina HiSeq 2500. A second PCR of roughly 7 to 11 cycles was performed with a sample-barcoded 5' primer and a J-beta primer mix. Each TCR beta cDNA molecule received a unique molecular identifier from a template-switch 5' adaptor carrying 12 random nucleotides. Each sample yielded at least 3 million CDR3-containing paired-end reads. First-strand cDNA synthesis was performed from all RNA using the Mint cDNA synthesis kit, with priming by a TRBC-specific oligonucleotide. Following uracil-DNA glycosylase treatment, a first 18-cycle PCR with universal primers M1SS and BC2_uni_R was performed on all cDNA. The original methods were these. Normalization of each sample was performed by random selection of 1 million high-quality reads, each carrying a distinct molecular identifier. Instead of being binned into consensus sequences, reads that shared molecular identifiers were thrown out. MiTCR, with a Q25 quality threshold and the strictest error-elimination algorithm, was used for CDR3 identification, clonotype clustering and error correction. A nonparametric unseen species model with Euler transformation was used to estimate lower-bound total TCR beta diversity. Using fastp trimming at Q25 and MiXCR clonotype assembly, TCRdb reanalyzed the public sequencing data and kept in-frame beta chains. Every entry covers one CDR3 protein and lists the most common genes and DNA from its rows. The V and J calls reflect TCRdb's pipeline rather than the authors' work. The sample table contains around 1,700,000 distinct CDR3 sequences; only one count was recorded for 28% of them. The ten most abundant clones make up over 7% of the sample.

There are 18 amino acids in the CDR3, from cysteine to phenylalanine inclusive. Just CDR3 DNA is preserved here, 54 bases in frame from base 1. CDR1 and CDR2 are drawn from the germline V gene: KGHSH, LQKENI. Summary of the overall study and its limitations: Because donor CMV infection status was unknown, age-related changes in expanded clonotypes were potentially confounded. Total diversity estimates from one million sequenced T cells were considered lower bounds and underestimates. The percentage of naive T cells measured by flow cytometry correlated strongly with observed TCR beta diversity. Compared with the aged group, more naive CD4+ T cells, fewer expanded clones and increased TCR diversity were shown by the long-lived group, suggesting age selection. Because profiling used bulk unsorted PBMCs, naive and antigen-experienced compartments could not be compared conclusively. Observed TCR beta diversity per million T cells fell roughly linearly with age, and a significant reduction was already apparent by age approximately 40.

Comments on this clonotype: This receptor's antigen is unknown. A read error may produce the germline difference seen at one junction end.

The clonotype was recovered from a woman aged 25 to 45 in good health. Sequenced: blood. The chain employs TRBV18 and TRBJ2-1; the junction holds 9 bases that match TRBD1. The CDR3 protein: CASSPDRGRRSSYNEQFF. The DNA reads TGCGCCAGCTCACCGGACAGGGGCCGAAGGAGCTCCTACAATGAGCAGTTCTTC.